This T cell receptor beta chain was documented in a study of molecular identifiers for immune sequencing clone quantification. At the level of the study: RNA, taken in replicates from approximately 20,000 or 100,000 naive CD8 cells, was split five ways, with four sequenced.

The authors gated naive CD8 T cells as CD8+CD4-CCR7+CD45RA+ for sorting. Preparation methods for the bulk TCR libraries were those previously described, with listed TCR primers. TCRdb reanalysed the PCR reads using MiXCR and keeps one entry per CDR3 protein. The sample includes over 550,000 distinct CDR3 sequences, about 25% of them seen just once. Notes on this clonotype: This sequence may be a read error, since a much larger clone differs from it by one base.

This CDR3 has 14 amino acids. Germline lookup yields CDR1 SEHNR and CDR2 FQNEAQ (reference sequence). Sequencing was performed on naive CD8+ T cells from blood, with Jurkat cell RNA spiked in. Subset here: FACS-sorted CD8+CD4-CCR7+CD45RA+ naive T cells. The chain links TRBV7-9 to TRBJ1-5; no clear D gene. This receptor was obtained from a human donor in good health. Some libraries in this study had Jurkat cell RNA spiked in. For the CDR3, the DNA is TGTGCCAGCAGCATCTCAGAGTTCAATCACCCCCAGCATTTT. Protein: CASSISEFNHPQHF.